This T cell receptor beta chain appears in the sequencing data of a study of blood T cells in healthy people across ages. For the second PCR, which ran for roughly 6 to 11 cycles, a sample-barcoded 5' primer and a J-beta primer mix were used. Through a template-switch adaptor with 12 random nucleotides, each cDNA molecule received a tag. TCRdb fed the 5' RACE reads into MiXCR, producing one record per CDR3 protein. The sample holds approximately 780,000 distinct CDR3 sequences; roughly 26% are singletons and the top ten take 2.5% to 3.5%. The CDR3 contains 14 residues. CDR1 is SNHLY, CDR2 FYNNEI, per germline. V was clipped by 4 bases and J by 1 base, with 7 bases between them. Total RNA was extracted at no less than 6 micrograms per sample. The sample was also reused in another study, on T cells of mothers and their children. That study reports: Over 9.5 million reads per mother and some 3 million per child were obtained.

The material sequenced was blood. This sequence originates from a boy younger than 18 in good health. The V call is TRBV2, the J call TRBJ2-2; tentatively, D is TRBD1 (6 bases). The DNA for the CDR3 is TGTGCCAGCAGTGCACAGGGGAACACCGGGGAGCTGTTTTTT. Its translation: CASSAQGNTGELFF.